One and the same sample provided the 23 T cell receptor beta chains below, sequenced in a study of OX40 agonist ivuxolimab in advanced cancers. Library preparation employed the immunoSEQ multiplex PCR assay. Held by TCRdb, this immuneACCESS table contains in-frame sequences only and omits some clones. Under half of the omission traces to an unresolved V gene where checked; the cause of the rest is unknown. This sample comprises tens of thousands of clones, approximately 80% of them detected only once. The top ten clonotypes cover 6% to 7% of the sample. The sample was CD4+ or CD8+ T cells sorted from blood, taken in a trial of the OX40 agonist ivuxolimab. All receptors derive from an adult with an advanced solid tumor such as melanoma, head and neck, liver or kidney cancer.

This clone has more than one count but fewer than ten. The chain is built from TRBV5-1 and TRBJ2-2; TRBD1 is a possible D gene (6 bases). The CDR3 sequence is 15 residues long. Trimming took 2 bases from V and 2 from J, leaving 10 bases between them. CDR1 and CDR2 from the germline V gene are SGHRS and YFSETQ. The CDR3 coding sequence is TGCGCCAGCAGCTTACAGGGCCCAAACACCGGGGAGCTGTTTTTT. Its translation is CASSLQGPNTGELFF.

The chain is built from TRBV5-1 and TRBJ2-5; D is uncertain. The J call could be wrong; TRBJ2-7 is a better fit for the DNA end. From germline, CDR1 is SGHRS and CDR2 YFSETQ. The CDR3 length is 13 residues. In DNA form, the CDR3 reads TGCGCCAGCAGAAATCAATCTACCTACGAGCAGTACTTC. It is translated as CASRNQSTYEQYF.

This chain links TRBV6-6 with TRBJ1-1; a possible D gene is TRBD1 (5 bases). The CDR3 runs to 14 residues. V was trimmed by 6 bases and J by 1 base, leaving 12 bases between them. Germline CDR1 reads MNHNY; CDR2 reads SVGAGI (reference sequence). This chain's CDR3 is CASRLGGENTEAFF. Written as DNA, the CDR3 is TGTGCCAGCAGACTGGGGGGGGAGAACACTGAAGCTTTCTTT.

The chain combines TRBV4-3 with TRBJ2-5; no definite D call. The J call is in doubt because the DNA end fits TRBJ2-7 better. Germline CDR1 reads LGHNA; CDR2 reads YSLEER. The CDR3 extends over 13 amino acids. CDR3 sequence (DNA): TGCGCCAGCAGCCAAGATCTTCCCTACGAGCAGTACTTC. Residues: CASSQDLPYEQYF.

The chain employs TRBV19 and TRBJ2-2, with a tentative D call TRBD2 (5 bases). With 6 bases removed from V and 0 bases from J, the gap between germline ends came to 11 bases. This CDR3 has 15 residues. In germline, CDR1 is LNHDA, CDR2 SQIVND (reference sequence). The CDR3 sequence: CASRIGITNTGELFF. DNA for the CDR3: TGTGCCAGTAGGATCGGGATTACGAACACCGGGGAGCTGTTTTTT.

The CDR3 region is CATWTSGSSYNEQFF. The CDR3 DNA follows: TGTGCCACCTGGACTAGCGGGAGCTCCTACAATGAGCAGTTCTTC. The chain carries TRBV10-3 and TRBJ2-1, with 13 bases identical to TRBD2. V dropped 10 bases and J dropped 0; count of bases not matched to a gene: 3. Germline V CDR1 and CDR2: ENHRY, SYGVKD. CDR3 length equals 15 residues.

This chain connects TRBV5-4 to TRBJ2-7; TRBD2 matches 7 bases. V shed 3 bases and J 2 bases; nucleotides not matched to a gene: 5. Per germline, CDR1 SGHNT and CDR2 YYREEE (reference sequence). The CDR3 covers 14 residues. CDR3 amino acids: CASSSPAGTYEQYF. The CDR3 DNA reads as TGTGCCAGCAGCTCCCCAGCGGGAACCTACGAGCAGTACTTC. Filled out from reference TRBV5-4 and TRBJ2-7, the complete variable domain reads ETGVTQSPTHLIKTRGQQVTLRCSSQSGHNTVSWYQQALGQGPQFIFQYYREEENGRGNFPPRFSGLQFPNYSSELNVNALELDDSALYLCASSSPAGTYEQYFGPGTRLTVT.

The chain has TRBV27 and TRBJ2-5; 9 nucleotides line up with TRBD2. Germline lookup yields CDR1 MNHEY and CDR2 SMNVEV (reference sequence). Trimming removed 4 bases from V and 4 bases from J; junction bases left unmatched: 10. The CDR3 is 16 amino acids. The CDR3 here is CASSSTGLAVRETQYF. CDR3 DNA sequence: TGTGCCAGCAGTTCAACGGGACTAGCAGTCAGAGAGACCCAGTACTTC.

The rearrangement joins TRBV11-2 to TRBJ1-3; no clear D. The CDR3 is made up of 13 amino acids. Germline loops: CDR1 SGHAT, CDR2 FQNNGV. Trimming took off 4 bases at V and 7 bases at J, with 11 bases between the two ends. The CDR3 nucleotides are TGTGCCAGCAGCTCCGGACGGCCGAACACCATATATTTT. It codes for CASSSGRPNTIYF.

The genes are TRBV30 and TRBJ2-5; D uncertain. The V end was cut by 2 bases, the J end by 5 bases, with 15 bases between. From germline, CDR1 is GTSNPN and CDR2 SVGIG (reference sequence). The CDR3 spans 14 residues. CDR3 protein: CAWSPPLDLETQYF. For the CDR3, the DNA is TGTGCCTGGAGTCCTCCCTTGGATTTGGAGACCCAGTACTTC.

The CDR3 sequence is CASSPGERREQYF. CDR3 DNA: TGTGCCAGCTCACCCGGGGAGCGTCGCGAGCAGTACTTC. The V and J genes are TRBV18 and TRBJ2-7, with D possibly matching TRBD2 (5 bases). This CDR3 comprises 13 residues. Germline lookup yields CDR1 KGHSH and CDR2 LQKENI. V was trimmed by 3 bases and J by 6 bases, leaving 12 bases between them. The variable domain in full, completed from reference TRBV18 and TRBJ2-7, reads NAGVMQNPRHLVRRRGQEARLRCSPMKGHSHVYWYRQLPEEGLKFMVYLQKENIIDESGMPKERFSAEFPKEGPSILRIQQVVRGDSAAYFCASSPGERREQYFGPGTRLTVT.

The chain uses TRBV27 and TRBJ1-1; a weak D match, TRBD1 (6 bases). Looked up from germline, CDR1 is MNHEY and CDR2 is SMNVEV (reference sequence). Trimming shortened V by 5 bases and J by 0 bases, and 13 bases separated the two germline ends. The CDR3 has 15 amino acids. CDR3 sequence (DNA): TGTGCCAGCAGTCCGACGACAGGCCTGAACACTGAAGCTTTCTTT. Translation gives CASSPTTGLNTEAFF.

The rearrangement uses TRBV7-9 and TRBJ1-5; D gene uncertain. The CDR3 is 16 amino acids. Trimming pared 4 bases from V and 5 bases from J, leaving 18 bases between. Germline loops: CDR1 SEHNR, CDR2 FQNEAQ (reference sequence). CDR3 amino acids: CASSSGVGRDDQPQHF. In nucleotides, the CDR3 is TGTGCCAGCAGCTCTGGGGTGGGGAGAGACGATCAGCCCCAGCATTTT. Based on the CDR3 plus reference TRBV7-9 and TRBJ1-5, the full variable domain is DTGVSQNPRHKITKRGQNVTFRCDPISEHNRLYWYRQTLGQGPEFLTYFQNEAQLEKSRLLSDRFSAERPKGSFSTLEIQRTEQGDSAMYLCASSSGVGRDDQPQHFGDGTRLSIL.

CDR3 in DNA: TGTGCCAGCAGTTACTCGGAAGTCGGTAGAAAACTGTTTTTT. Translating it yields CASSYSEVGRKLFF. The rearrangement joins TRBV6-5 to TRBJ1-4; D gene uncertain. Per the germline V gene, CDR1 is MNHEY and CDR2 is SVGAGI. Trimming took off 0 bases at V and 10 bases at J, with 12 bases between the two ends. The CDR3 is made up of 14 amino acids.

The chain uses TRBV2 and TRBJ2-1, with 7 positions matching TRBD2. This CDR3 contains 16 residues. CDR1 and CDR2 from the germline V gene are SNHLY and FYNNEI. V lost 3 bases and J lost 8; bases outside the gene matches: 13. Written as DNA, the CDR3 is TGTGCCAGCAGTGACAGCGGGACGGCCCTCGTCGATGAGCAGTTCTTC. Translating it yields CASSDSGTALVDEQFF.

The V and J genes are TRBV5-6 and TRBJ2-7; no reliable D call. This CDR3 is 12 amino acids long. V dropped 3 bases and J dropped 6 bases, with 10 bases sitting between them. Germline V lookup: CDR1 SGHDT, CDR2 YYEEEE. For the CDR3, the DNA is TGTGCCAGCAGCTCGACACTTACCGAGCAGTACTTC. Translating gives CASSSTLTEQYF.

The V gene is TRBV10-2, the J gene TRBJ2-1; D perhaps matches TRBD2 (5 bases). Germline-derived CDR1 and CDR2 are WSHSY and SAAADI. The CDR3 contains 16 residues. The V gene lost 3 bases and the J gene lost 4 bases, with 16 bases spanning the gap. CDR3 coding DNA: TGCGCCAGCAGTGACATGGGGAGTAGATCATACAATGAGCAGTTCTTC. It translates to CASSDMGSRSYNEQFF.

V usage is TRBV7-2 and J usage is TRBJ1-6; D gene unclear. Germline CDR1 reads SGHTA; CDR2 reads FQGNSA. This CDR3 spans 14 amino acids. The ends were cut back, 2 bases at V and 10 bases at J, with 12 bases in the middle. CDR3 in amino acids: CASSLFREDSPLHF. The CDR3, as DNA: TGTGCCAGCAGCTTATTTCGGGAGGACTCACCCCTCCACTTT. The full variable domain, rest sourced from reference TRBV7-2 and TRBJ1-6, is GAGVSQSPSNKVTEKGKDVELRCDPISGHTALYWYRQSLGQGLEFLIYFQGNSAPDKSGLPSDRFSAERTGGSVSTLTIQRTQQEDSAVYLCASSLFREDSPLHFGNGTRLTVT.

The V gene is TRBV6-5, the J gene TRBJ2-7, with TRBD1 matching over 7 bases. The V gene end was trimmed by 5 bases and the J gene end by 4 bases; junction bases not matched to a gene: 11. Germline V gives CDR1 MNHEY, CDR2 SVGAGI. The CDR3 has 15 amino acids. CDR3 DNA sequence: TGTGCCAGCAGTCCGCAAGGGACAGCTCTTTACGAGCAGTACTTC. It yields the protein CASSPQGTALYEQYF.

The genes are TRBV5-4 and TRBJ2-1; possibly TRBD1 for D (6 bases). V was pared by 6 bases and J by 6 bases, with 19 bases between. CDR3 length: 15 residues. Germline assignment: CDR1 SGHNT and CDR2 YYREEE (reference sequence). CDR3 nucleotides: TGTGCCAGCAATAAACATAATCAGGGGACCAATGAGCAGTTCTTC. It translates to CASNKHNQGTNEQFF.

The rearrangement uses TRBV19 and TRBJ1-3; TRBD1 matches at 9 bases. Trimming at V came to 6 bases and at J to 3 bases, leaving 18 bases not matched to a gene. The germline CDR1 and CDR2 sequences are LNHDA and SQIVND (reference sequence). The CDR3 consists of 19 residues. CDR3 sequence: CASSLRDRELLPYGNTIYF. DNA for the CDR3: TGTGCCAGTAGCCTACGGGACAGGGAGCTTTTACCCTATGGAAACACCATATATTTT.

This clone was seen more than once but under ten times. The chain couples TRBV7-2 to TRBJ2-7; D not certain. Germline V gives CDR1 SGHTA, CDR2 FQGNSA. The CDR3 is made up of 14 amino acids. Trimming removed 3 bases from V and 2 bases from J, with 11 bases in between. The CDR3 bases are TGTGCCAGCAGCTTCGGTGTCAGTACCTACGAGCAGTACTTC. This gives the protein CASSFGVSTYEQYF.

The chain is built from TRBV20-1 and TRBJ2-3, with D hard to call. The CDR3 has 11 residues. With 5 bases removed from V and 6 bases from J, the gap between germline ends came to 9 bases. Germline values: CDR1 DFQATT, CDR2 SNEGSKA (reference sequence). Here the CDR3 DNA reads TGCAGTGCTCTCCTAGTGGATACGCAGTATTTT. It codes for CSALLVDTQYF.